A selection of T cell receptor beta chains follows, all from one sample in a study of response to subunit inactivated influenza vaccine. TCRdb fed the RT-PCR reads into MiXCR, producing one record per CDR3 protein. The sample yields a few hundred thousand distinct CDR3 sequences, roughly 11% seen once. Sequencing used PBMCs from blood, obtained more than 35 days after vaccination. These receptors were collected from a man aged 45-65 years who received an inactivated influenza vaccine. The CDR3 runs from the conserved cysteine through the conserved F or W. Fields, in order: CDR3 protein, CDR3 DNA, V gene, D gene, J gene, clone size. A D gene is named only where the DNA matches it firmly. A row's size may be missing; if present it is once, few, many or a size class.

CASSYSAGGTPYEQYF,TGTGCCAGCAGTTACTCTGCGGGGGGAACCCCCTACGAGCAGTACTTC,TRBV6-5,TRBD2,TRBJ2-7,NA
CASGPTVEQFF,TGTGCCAGCGGTCCCACAGTTGAGCAGTTCTTC,TRBV6-5,NA,TRBJ2-1,NA
CASSRRDDSYEQYF,TGTGCCAGCAGCCGGCGGGACGACTCCTACGAGCAGTACTTC,TRBV3-1,NA,TRBJ2-7,NA
CASSSSAQETQYF,TGCGCCAGCAGCTCTAGCGCCCAAGAGACCCAGTACTTC,TRBV5-1,NA,TRBJ2-5,NA
CASSLFPGQGSPTGELFF,TGCGCCAGCAGCTTGTTTCCCGGACAGGGGTCTCCCACCGGGGAGCTGTTTTTT,TRBV5-1,TRBD1,TRBJ2-2,NA
CASSLIGTVPYEQYF,TGTGCCAGCAGCTTAATAGGGACGGTGCCCTACGAGCAGTACTTC,TRBV7-2,NA,TRBJ2-7,many
CASSYSRGELFF,TGTGCCAGCAGTTACTCGAGGGGGGAGCTGTTTTTT,TRBV6-5,NA,TRBJ2-2,few
CASSLATGTGFYHEQYF,TGCGCCAGCAGCTTGGCTACCGGGACAGGGTTCTACCACGAGCAGTACTTC,TRBV5-1,TRBD1,TRBJ2-7,few
CASSSLAGASYNEQFF,TGCGCCAGCAGCAGCCTAGCGGGAGCTTCCTACAATGAGCAGTTCTTC,TRBV5-1,TRBD2,TRBJ2-1,NA
CASSQEDLQGETQYF,TGCGCCAGCAGCCAAGAAGACCTCCAGGGGGAGACCCAGTACTTC,TRBV4-3,NA,TRBJ2-5,NA
CASSRGDPGLSGYTF,TGTGCCAGCAGCCGGGGGGACCCAGGGTTGAGTGGCTACACCTTC,TRBV4-2,NA,TRBJ1-2,many
CAIRRTSSADTQYF,TGTGCCATCAGAAGGACTAGCTCAGCCGATACGCAGTATTTT,TRBV10-3,TRBD2,TRBJ2-3,few
CSVGAVDWYNEQFF,TGCAGTGTTGGAGCGGTGGACTGGTACAATGAGCAGTTCTTC,TRBV20-1,NA,TRBJ2-1,NA
CASSTMTGTQETQYF,TGCGCCAGCAGCACGATGACAGGGACCCAAGAGACCCAGTACTTC,TRBV5-1,TRBD1,TRBJ2-5,NA
CASSYRGANTGELFF,TGTGCCAGCAGTTACAGGGGCGCGAACACCGGGGAGCTGTTTTTT,TRBV12-3/TRBV12-4,TRBD1,TRBJ2-2,many
CASKSPAYEQYF,TGTGCCAGCAAATCACCAGCCTACGAGCAGTACTTC,TRBV11-2,NA,TRBJ2-7,few
CASSWSSEGNEAFF,TGTGCCAGCAGCTGGTCCTCAGAGGGGAATGAAGCTTTCTTT,TRBV7-9,NA,TRBJ1-1,NA
CASSLRGISNQPQHF,TGTGCCAGCAGCTTGCGGGGGATTAGCAATCAGCCCCAGCATTTT,TRBV5-5,NA,TRBJ1-5,NA
CASSETSGIGTQYF,TGTGCCAGCAGTGAAACCTCGGGGATCGGGACCCAGTACTTC,TRBV27,NA,TRBJ2-5,few
CSPLGGVTSGANVLTF,TGCAGTCCACTCGGGGGGGTAACCTCTGGGGCCAACGTCCTGACTTTC,TRBV20-1,TRBD2,TRBJ2-6,NA
CASSLVGRGETQYF,TGCGCCAGCAGCTTGGTGGGGCGAGGAGAGACCCAGTACTTC,TRBV5-1,NA,TRBJ2-5,many
CASSPETSGSFGDTQYF,TGTGCCAGCAGCCCTGAAACTAGCGGGAGTTTTGGAGATACGCAGTATTTT,TRBV7-3,TRBD2,TRBJ2-3,NA
CASSFTGGMTGELFF,TGCGCCAGCAGCTTCACAGGGGGGATGACCGGGGAGCTGTTTTTT,TRBV5-1,TRBD1,TRBJ2-2,NA